The sequence of this TCR beta chain was determined in a study of Ad26.COV2.S vaccination and SARS-CoV-2 variants. Only a few counts were recorded for this clone. Stated treatment: some 20 received Ad26.COV2.S at low or high dose, single or two shots; roughly 5 received placebo; per-sample allocation not given. Specimens were obtained on day 63 following the first vaccine or placebo injection. Repertoires were generated with immunoSEQ multiplex PCR, while TCRdb's copy carries only in-frame clones and drops some. The sample records some 290,000 clones, about 85% being singletons. The material was peripheral blood, obtained in a trial of Ad26.COV2.S vaccine versus placebo. The TCR comes from a person aged 18-60 years who received the Ad26.COV2.S COVID-19 vaccine or a placebo.

This CDR3 is CASSEKRAQNIQYF. The CDR3 DNA reads TGTGCCAGCAGTGAAAAGCGGGCCCAAAACATTCAGTACTTC. V is TRBV2 and J is TRBJ2-4, with TRBD2 as a possible D gene (6 bases). From germline, CDR1 is SNHLY and CDR2 FYNNEI. Trimming took off 2 bases at V and 5 bases at J, with 10 bases between the two ends. This CDR3 is 14 amino acids long.